This entry concerns a single TCR beta chain. The data were obtained in a study of technical replicates of blood from a handful of donors. Using immunoSEQ multiplex PCR, the repertoire was profiled, and TCRdb retains in-frame clones only, with some absent. The sample has about 85,000 clones; roughly 94% are singletons. V lost 0 bases, J lost 1 base, and 23 bases lay in between. CDR1 and CDR2 (germline): SGHRS, YFSETQ. CDR3 length: 20 residues. The sample consisted of T cells isolated from PBMCs. The rearrangement uses TRBV5-1 and TRBJ1-5; unclear D gene. This clonotype was obtained from a human donor in good health. The CDR3 sequence: CASSLGPASGSGGSNQPQHF. CDR3 bases: TGCGCCAGCAGCTTGGGGCCAGCCTCGGGTTCTGGAGGCAGCAATCAGCCCCAGCATTTT.